A single sample gave rise to the 30 T cell receptor beta chains below, sequenced in a study of blood T cell repertoires in COVID-19. The data were produced by immunoSEQ multiplex PCR, yet TCRdb's version contains in-frame clones alone and is incomplete. This sample has about 310,000 clones, with 90% found just once. Sequenced sample: peripheral blood. Receptor source: a woman between 40 and 50 years old with COVID-19, enrolled during active disease.

J is TRBJ1-1 and V is TRBV3-1 (or the pseudogene TRBV3-2); a possible D gene is TRBD1 (5 bases). Trimming removed 1 base from V and 3 bases from J, with 9 bases in between. Germline V lookup: CDR1 LGHDT, CDR2 YNNKEL (reference sequence). This CDR3 contains 14 residues. For the CDR3, the DNA is TGTGCCAGCAGCCAAGCTGGGGGGGACACTGAAGCTTTCTTT. Translated, it gives CASSQAGGDTEAFF.

The rearrangement joins TRBV9 to TRBJ2-7, with 8 positions matching TRBD1. The CDR3 sequence is 14 residues long. The V and J ends lost 3 bases and 4 bases, in that order; junction bases with no gene match: 6. Germline CDR1 and CDR2: SGDLS and YYNGEE. The CDR3 loop is CASSEDRGDYEQYF. CDR3 sequence (DNA): TGTGCCAGCAGCGAAGACAGGGGTGATTACGAGCAGTACTTC.

This rearrangement joins TRBV5-4 to TRBJ1-1, with TRBD1 identical over 7 bases. CDR3 length equals 14 residues. V lost 4 bases to trimming and J lost 0 bases; unmatched junction nucleotides: 3. Germline V gives CDR1 SGHNT, CDR2 YYREEE (reference sequence). CDR3 sequence reads: CASSRGGLNTEAFF. The DNA of the CDR3 is TGTGCCAGCAGCCGAGGGGGCTTGAACACTGAAGCTTTCTTT.

V gene TRBV19 combines with J gene TRBJ2-1; the match to TRBD1 covers 9 bases. V was pared by 9 bases and J by 6 bases, with 12 bases of the junction left unmatched. CDR1 and CDR2 (germline): LNHDA, SQIVND (reference sequence). The CDR3 runs to 15 residues. Here the CDR3 DNA reads TGTGCCAGCCGGTCCGGGACAGGGCCTATCAATGAGCAGTTCTTC. Protein sequence: CASRSGTGPINEQFF. Based on the CDR3 plus reference TRBV19 and TRBJ2-1, the full variable domain is DGGITQSPKYLFRKEGQNVTLSCEQNLNHDAMYWYRQDPGQGLRLIYYSQIVNDFQKGDIAEGYSVSREKKESFPLTVTSAQKNPTAFYLCASRSGTGPINEQFFGPGTRLTVL.

This chain uses TRBV7-3 with TRBJ2-7; 9 positions agree with TRBD1. CDR1 and CDR2 from the germline V gene are SGHTA and FQGTGA. This CDR3 is built from 12 residues. With 9 bases clipped from V and 6 bases from J, the junction kept 6 bases outside the gene matches. CDR3: CARGDRASEQYF. CDR3 nucleotides: TGTGCCAGGGGGGACAGGGCCAGCGAGCAGTACTTC.

V and J are TRBV5-6 and TRBJ2-3; 11 bases map to TRBD2. J was trimmed by 4 bases and V by 4 bases; bases with no gene match: 11. Germline V gene data show CDR1 as SGHDT and CDR2 as YYEEEE. The length of the CDR3 is 17 residues. CDR3 amino acids: CASSLGASGRKSDTQYF. CDR3 in DNA: TGTGCCAGCAGCCTGGGGGCTAGCGGGAGGAAGTCAGATACGCAGTATTTT.

The V and J genes are TRBV27 and TRBJ2-7; possibly TRBD2 for D (5 bases). CDR3 length: 15 amino acids. The germline V and J ends were trimmed by 6 bases and 3 bases, with 18 bases remaining between them. Germline CDR1 and CDR2: MNHEY and SMNVEV (reference sequence). The CDR3 bases are TGTGCCAGCAGCTCCCCGAGGGCAGCCTACTACGAGCAGTACTTC. Its protein is CASSSPRAAYYEQYF.

The J gene is TRBJ1-2, the V gene TRBV6-6; D is possibly TRBD1 (6 bases). Per germline, CDR1 MNHNY and CDR2 SVGAGI (reference sequence). V was trimmed by 4 bases and J by 4 bases, leaving 16 bases between them. This CDR3 contains 15 residues. CDR3 protein: CASSSNTGISYGYTF. The CDR3, as DNA: TGTGCCAGCAGTTCAAACACAGGGATCAGCTATGGCTACACCTTC.

The gene calls are TRBV5-1 and TRBJ2-1, with D possibly matching TRBD1 (5 bases). V shed 6 bases and J shed 4 bases, with 14 bases lying between them. Germline-derived CDR1 and CDR2 are SGHRS and YFSETQ. This CDR3 region has 14 residues. The CDR3 reads CASNPDSLYNEQFF. CDR3 nucleotide sequence: TGCGCCAGCAACCCAGACAGTCTTTACAATGAGCAGTTCTTC. The whole variable domain, filled in from reference TRBV5-1 and TRBJ2-1, reads KAGVTQTPRYLIKTRGQQVTLSCSPISGHRSVSWYQQTPGQGLQFLFEYFSETQRNKGNFPGRFSGRQFSNSRSEMNVSTLELGDSALYLCASNPDSLYNEQFFGPGTRLTVL.

This clone was found once. The chain combines TRBV3-1 (or the pseudogene TRBV3-2) with TRBJ1-4, with D perhaps TRBD1 (6 bases). CDR1 and CDR2 (germline): LGHDT, YNNKEL (reference sequence). The V and J ends lost 3 bases and 12 bases respectively, with 20 bases between them. CDR3 length: 15 residues. The CDR3 coding sequence is TGTGCCAGCAGCCACACCGCACAGGGAAGGGTGGAACTGTTTTTT. Its protein is CASSHTAQGRVELFF.

This chain connects TRBV2 to TRBJ2-1; tentative D call: TRBD1 (6 bases). CDR1 is SNHLY and CDR2 is FYNNEI in the germline V gene. CDR3 length: 13 amino acids. Trimming took 5 bases from V and 6 from J, leaving 11 bases between them. CDR3 loop: CASSSKQGNEQFF. CDR3 DNA: TGTGCCAGCAGTTCGAAACAGGGCAATGAGCAGTTCTTC.

The gene calls are TRBV29-1 and TRBJ1-3, with a weak D call TRBD1 (6 bases). Germline V gene data show CDR1 as SQVTM and CDR2 as ANQGSEA. This CDR3 has 15 residues. Trimming shortened V by 7 bases and J by 6 bases, and 22 bases separated the two germline ends. The CDR3 sequence: CSAGGETGSLNTIYF. Written as DNA, the CDR3 is TGCAGCGCGGGGGGCGAGACAGGCTCCTTAAACACCATATATTTT.

V usage is TRBV7-3 and J usage is TRBJ1-2; the match to TRBD1 covers 7 bases. The CDR3 has 16 residues. Trimming cost V 2 bases and J 2 bases; bases outside gene matches: 8. Germline CDR1 is SGHTA and CDR2 is FQGTGA. CDR3 loop: CASSLGPRGENYGYTF. DNA of the CDR3: TGTGCCAGCAGCTTAGGGCCCAGGGGGGAGAACTATGGCTACACCTTC.

This chain connects TRBV2 to TRBJ1-6; 9 bases align to TRBD1. From germline, CDR1 is SNHLY and CDR2 FYNNEI. The CDR3 is 16 residues long. V was clipped by 6 bases and J by 2 bases; unmatched bases: 5. The CDR3 DNA is TGTGCCAGCAGGGGGACAGGGCTGACCTATAATTCACCCCTCCACTTT. As protein: CASRGTGLTYNSPLHF. The whole variable domain, filled in from reference TRBV2 and TRBJ1-6, reads EPEVTQTPSHQVTQMGQEVILRCVPISNHLYFYWYRQILGQKVEFLVSFYNNEISEKSEIFDDQFSVERPDGSNFTLKIRSTKLEDSAMYFCASRGTGLTYNSPLHFGNGTRLTVT.

The chain is built from TRBV20-1 and TRBJ1-5, with 7 bases aligning to TRBD1. CDR3 size: 16 residues. The V and J ends lost 3 bases and 2 bases, in that order; junction bases with no gene match: 10. Germline V gene sequence: CDR1 DFQATT, CDR2 SNEGSKA (reference sequence). DNA of the CDR3: TGCAGTGCTAGTATATCACAGGGGCCTCGCAATCAGCCCCAGCATTTT. The encoded protein is CSASISQGPRNQPQHF.

The chain carries TRBV6-2 or TRBV6-3 and TRBJ2-7; TRBD2 aligns across 12 bases. Germline CDR1 and CDR2: MNHEY and SVGEGT. The J segment lost 6 bases and the V segment lost 6 bases, leaving 9 bases of the junction unmatched. This CDR3 has 15 amino acids. CDR3 nucleotide sequence: TGTGCCAGCAGCCGAACTAGCGGGGGGCCTAGCGAGCAGTACTTC. This sequence encodes CASSRTSGGPSEQYF.

This chain connects TRBV13 to TRBJ1-2, with 11 nucleotides matching TRBD1. J gave up 4 bases and V 4 bases, and 2 bases lay outside the gene matches. The CDR3 is made up of 14 amino acids. Germline-derived CDR1 and CDR2 are PRHDT and FYEKMQ (reference sequence). CDR3 in amino acids: CASSYGTGGYGYTF. DNA for the CDR3: TGTGCCAGCAGCTACGGGACAGGGGGCTATGGCTACACCTTC.

The gene calls are TRBV10-3 and TRBJ2-7, with 7 bases fitting TRBD1. The V segment lost 0 bases and the J segment 6 bases; nucleotides outside the gene matches: 5. This CDR3 is 14 amino acids long. Germline V gene data show CDR1 as ENHRY and CDR2 as SYGVKD. This CDR3 reads CAISESLGTAEQYF. CDR3 in DNA: TGTGCCATCAGTGAGTCGCTAGGGACAGCCGAGCAGTACTTC.

This clone was recorded only once. V and J are TRBV30 and TRBJ1-2; TRBD1 matches 9 bases. The germline V gene has CDR1 GTSNPN and CDR2 SVGIG (reference sequence). The J segment lost 2 bases and the V segment lost 3 bases, leaving 10 bases of the junction unmatched. The CDR3 is made up of 16 amino acids. The CDR3 spells CAWRETGGAPNYGYTF. The CDR3 region has the DNA TGTGCCTGGAGAGAGACAGGGGGTGCCCCAAACTATGGCTACACCTTC.

The chain joins TRBV18 to TRBJ2-3; perhaps TRBD2 as D (5 bases). The CDR3 runs 15 residues. Germline V gene data show CDR1 as KGHSH and CDR2 as LQKENI. V shed 1 base and J shed 0 bases, with 8 bases lying between them. The CDR3 spells CASSPLSGSTDTQYF. The CDR3 DNA reads as TGTGCCAGCTCACCACTGAGCGGTAGCACAGATACGCAGTATTTT.

The sample holds one count of this clone. The V gene is TRBV7-9, the J gene TRBJ1-4; D might be TRBD1 (5 bases). In germline, CDR1 is SEHNR, CDR2 FQNEAQ (reference sequence). Trimming removed 2 bases at V and 8 bases at J, with 21 bases between. The CDR3 runs 17 residues. The CDR3 spells CASSLLGGAGNKEKLFF. The CDR3 DNA reads TGTGCCAGCAGCTTACTCGGTGGGGCAGGGAACAAAGAAAAACTGTTTTTT. The variable domain in full, completed from reference TRBV7-9 and TRBJ1-4, reads DTGVSQNPRHKITKRGQNVTFRCDPISEHNRLYWYRQTLGQGPEFLTYFQNEAQLEKSRLLSDRFSAERPKGSFSTLEIQRTEQGDSAMYLCASSLLGGAGNKEKLFFGSGTQLSVL.

The rearrangement joins TRBV5-4 to TRBJ2-2, with 7 positions matching TRBD2. The CDR3 contains 15 residues. Germline-derived CDR1 and CDR2 are SGHNT and YYREEE (reference sequence). The ends lost 4 bases at V and 1 base at J; junction bases unmatched: 4. The CDR3, as DNA: TGTGCCAGCAGCCTAGCGGCCCGGAACACCGGGGAGCTGTTTTTT. The encoded protein is CASSLAARNTGELFF.

This clone was recorded once. The chain carries TRBV29-1 and TRBJ2-7; D not certain. This CDR3 has 11 amino acids. The ends were cut back, 4 bases at V and 2 bases at J, with 6 bases in the middle. Per germline, CDR1 SQVTM and CDR2 ANQGSEA. Written as DNA, the CDR3 is TGCAGCGTTGCTTCTACCTACGAGCAGTACTTC. Protein: CSVASTYEQYF.

The chain couples TRBV6-2 or TRBV6-3 to TRBJ2-5; 7 nucleotides agree with TRBD1. Germline CDR1 MNHEY, CDR2 SVGEGT. The CDR3 spans 15 residues. Trimming at V came to 5 bases and at J to 5 bases, leaving 11 bases not matched to a gene. The chain's CDR3 is CASSVGTALRETQYF. In nucleotides, the CDR3 is TGTGCCAGCAGTGTCGGGACAGCTTTGAGGGAGACCCAGTACTTC.

In its sample, this clone was seen a few times. The chain has TRBV6-8 and TRBJ1-2, with D maybe TRBD1 (6 bases). CDR1 and CDR2 (germline): MNHGY, SAAAGT. Between the trimmed V and J ends, which lost 3 bases and 4 bases, there was a span of 15 bases. The CDR3 has 15 amino acids. DNA of the CDR3: TGTGCCAGCAGTTATGGGGGGGGCAGCATCTATGGCTACACCTTC. Protein sequence: CASSYGGGSIYGYTF.

The J gene is TRBJ1-1, the V gene TRBV28; D call uncertain. V shed 8 bases and J shed 1 base, with 17 bases lying between them. This CDR3 region has 15 residues. Germline-derived CDR1 and CDR2 are MDHEN and SYDVKM. CDR3 region: CASRYSRAQNTEAFF. CDR3 bases: TGTGCCAGCCGATACTCGAGGGCACAGAACACTGAAGCTTTCTTT.

As DNA, the CDR3 is TGCAGCGTTGAACTCTCTGGGGCCAACGTCCTGACTTTC. As protein: CSVELSGANVLTF. The V call is TRBV29-1, the J call TRBJ2-6; D gene ambiguous. V shed 2 bases and J shed 0 bases, with 2 bases lying between them. Per the germline V gene, CDR1 is SQVTM and CDR2 is ANQGSEA. The CDR3 is 13 amino acids.

The V call is TRBV27, the J call TRBJ1-2; D may be TRBD1 (5 bases). Trimming left V 4 bases short and J 0 bases short, with 21 bases between. The CDR3 spans 18 residues. The germline gives CDR1 MNHEY, CDR2 SMNVEV (reference sequence). The CDR3 bases are TGTGCCAGCAGTTCCCAACGACAGATTCCCGCCTCTAACTATGGCTACACCTTC. Protein sequence: CASSSQRQIPASNYGYTF.

This chain uses TRBV18 with TRBJ2-6; perhaps TRBD1 as D (5 bases). The ends were cut back, 2 bases at V and 2 bases at J, with 10 bases in the middle. The germline V gene encodes CDR1 KGHSH and CDR2 LQKENI. The CDR3 length is 16 residues. The CDR3 loop reads CASSPKGNAGANVLTF. Written as DNA, the CDR3 is TGTGCCAGCTCACCAAAGGGGAACGCTGGGGCCAACGTCCTGACTTTC.

V is TRBV4-3 and J is TRBJ1-2; D is uncertain. The ends were cut back, 1 base at V and 1 base at J, with 10 bases in the middle. Germline V gene sequence: CDR1 LGHNA, CDR2 YSLEER. The CDR3 is 15 residues long. The CDR3 sequence: CASSQVRGFNYGYTF. CDR3 nucleotides: TGCGCCAGCAGCCAAGTTCGAGGGTTTAACTATGGCTACACCTTC.